These 3 T cell receptor beta chains share one sample of origin, sequenced in a study of PD-L1 blockade in urothelial cancer. Here immunoSEQ multiplex PCR was the method, and the copy in TCRdb shows in-frame clones only, minus some. Among around 100,000 clones listed, around 86% were seen once. Sample time point: pretreatment peripheral blood. The sequenced sample was PBMCs, obtained around atezolizumab (anti-PD-L1) treatment. Source of these receptors: a man aged 55 to 70 with urothelial cancer.

The chain employs TRBV6-4 and TRBJ1-5; D call uncertain. The CDR3 is 13 amino acids. Germline CDR1 reads MRHNA; CDR2 reads SNTAGT. V lost 5 bases and J lost 0, with 5 bases in between. CDR3 bases: TGTGCCAGCAGTCAAAATAGCAATCAGCCCCAGCATTTT. It yields the protein CASSQNSNQPQHF.

The V and J genes are TRBV5-4 and TRBJ1-5, with D maybe TRBD1 (5 bases). The CDR3 has 14 residues. CDR1 and CDR2 (germline): SGHNT, YYREEE (reference sequence). V lost 0 bases, J lost 2 bases, and 6 bases lay in between. The CDR3 DNA reads TGTGCCAGCAGCTTGGCGGGGGGCAATCAGCCCCAGCATTTT. It translates to CASSLAGGNQPQHF. The whole variable domain, remainder taken from reference TRBV5-4 and TRBJ1-5, is ETGVTQSPTHLIKTRGQQVTLRCSSQSGHNTVSWYQQALGQGPQFIFQYYREEENGRGNFPPRFSGLQFPNYSSELNVNALELDDSALYLCASSLAGGNQPQHFGDGTRLSIL.

This clone occurred once. CDR3 DNA: TGCAGCGTTGAAGATCATAAGAGCTATGGCTACACCTTC. This gives the protein CSVEDHKSYGYTF. The genes are TRBV29-1 and TRBJ1-2; D not certain. V lost 0 bases to trimming and J lost 4 bases, with 9 bases between them. Germline CDR1 SQVTM, CDR2 ANQGSEA. This CDR3 has 13 residues.